This T cell receptor (beta chain) is from a study of prognosis after radiotherapy for stage I lung cancer. Study information: Newly diagnosed primary stage I lung tumors were found in 14 to 15 patients, while oligometastatic NSCLC after surgical resection of the primary tumor was found in roughly 5. A median of approximately 7 months after radiotherapy, distant metastases were seen in a handful of patients, while no significant progression was shown by 15.

The blood draw at each of two time points yielded around 6.2 milliliters of peripheral blood. Amplification of the TCR beta CDR3 (from genomic DNA) was done by two-round multiplex PCR. Individual primers that were specific to each TRBV and TRBJ gene served in first-round PCR. MiXCR, applied by TCRdb to the multiplex PCR reads, yields one record per CDR3 protein. The table shows 30,000 to 40,000 distinct CDR3 sequences, with 32% occurring only once. CDR3 length: 14 amino acids. Germline loops: CDR1 DFQATT, CDR2 SNEGSKA (reference sequence). V was pared by 0 bases and J by 4 bases, with 12 bases between. This clonotype has at least ten counts.

This sequence joins TRBV20-1 and TRBJ1-2; D ambiguous. The receptor comes from a donor of 50 years or more with non-small cell lung cancer. Specimen: PBMCs, collected before or after stereotactic body radiation therapy (not recorded which). For the CDR3, the DNA is TGCAGTGCTAGAGATCCGAGGGAAACCTATGGCTACACCTTC. Its protein product is CSARDPRETYGYTF.